Below, one T cell receptor (beta chain) is given with its context. Its antigen is unidentified. Primers included in the PCR were 60 Vbeta and 13 Jbeta primers. Clones were read by immunoSEQ multiplex PCR, and TCRdb kept only the in-frame ones, dropping some. The table lists 75,000 to 90,000 clones, around 76% of them singletons, with roughly 6% in the top ten. Donors had nominal health at sampling but likely had unrecorded immune exposures. The data derive from a study of cytomegalovirus exposure and HLA in healthy donors. After removal of 8 bases from V and 7 bases from J, the junction contained 19 bases not matched to a gene. Germline assignment: CDR1 MNHEY and CDR2 SMNVEV (reference sequence). This CDR3 is built from 18 residues. Study results and limitations: Most TCR sequences were rare, but some public TCRs occurred in many donors. In the analysis, some V segments, TRBV6-2 and TRBV6-3 included, were excluded as indistinguishable.

The clonotype originates from a male donor in good health and CMV-seropositive. This chain uses TRBV27 with TRBJ2-7; 14 bases agree with TRBD2. Sequencing used PBMCs. CDR3 in DNA: TGTGCCAGCGGAAACCCGGGACTAGCGGGAGTAGAATTTAGGGAGCAGTACTTC. Translating it yields CASGNPGLAGVEFREQYF.